This record concerns one TCR beta chain sequence. Primers for the PCR totalled 60 Vbeta and 13 Jbeta. Data came from immunoSEQ multiplex PCR; TCRdb stores just in-frame clones and leaves some out. This sample contains around 140,000 clones. The source of the sample is a study of cytomegalovirus exposure and HLA in healthy donors. Trimming cost V 0 bases and J 4 bases, with 7 bases left between them. CDR3 length equals 13 residues. The sequenced material came from PBMCs. The gene calls are TRBV5-3 and TRBJ1-2; D call uncertain. TRBV5-3 is designated an ORF whose function remains uncertain. This TCR came from a woman aged 45-59 years in good health and CMV-seronegative. In DNA, the CDR3 is TGTGCCAGAAGCTTGGGCGTTTTCTATGGCTACACCTTC. Translating gives CARSLGVFYGYTF.